The 18 T cell receptor beta chains presented below share a single source sample, sequenced in a study of CD8 T cells in Susac syndrome. RNA totalling roughly 0.45 to 1 ug underwent reverse transcription with random hexamers. In TCRdb, the immunoSEQ multiplex PCR reads were re-called with MiXCR into one record per CDR3 protein. The sample contains some 200,000 distinct CDR3 sequences, 85% to 95% of which appear only once. Sequenced material: CD8+ T cells from PBMCs. The receptor source for this set is a human donor with Susac syndrome.

V is TRBV27 and J is TRBJ2-1; TRBD1 matches at 10 bases. CDR3 size: 15 residues. Germline CDR1 and CDR2: MNHEY and SMNVEV (reference sequence). J lost 7 bases, V lost 5 bases, and 8 bases had no gene match. CDR3 residues: CASSVTGGLGNEQFF. The CDR3 nucleotides read TGTGCCAGCAGTGTGACAGGGGGCCTGGGGAATGAGCAGTTCTTC.

The gene calls are TRBV6-5 and TRBJ2-7; no clear D. V gave up 4 bases and J gave up 1 base, with 8 bases separating them. Per the germline V gene, CDR1 is MNHEY and CDR2 is SVGAGI. This CDR3 is built from 13 residues. Here the CDR3 DNA reads TGTGCCAGCAGTTTCCAGGAATCCTACGAGCAGTACTTC. This codes for CASSFQESYEQYF.

V is TRBV6-5 and J is TRBJ1-2; 11 nucleotides match TRBD1. With V trimmed by 2 bases and J by 8 bases, 7 bases remained unmatched. The CDR3 length is 15 residues. Germline V gene lookup returns CDR1 MNHEY and CDR2 SVGAGI. This CDR3 reads CASSYAGGQGEGYTF. In DNA form, the CDR3 reads TGTGCCAGCAGTTACGCCGGGGGACAGGGGGAAGGCTACACCTTC.

This clonotype was seen a few times. V usage is TRBV12-3 or TRBV12-4 and J usage is TRBJ1-1; D remains ambiguous. Trimming removed 5 bases at V and 1 base at J, with 8 bases between. The CDR3 runs 13 residues. CDR3 coding DNA: TGTGCCAGCAGTGTCGGAGAGAACACTGAAGCTTTCTTT. Its protein is CASSVGENTEAFF.

CDR3 sequence: CAISERGGGGETQYF. CDR3 DNA sequence: TGTGCCATCAGCGAAAGAGGGGGGGGAGGAGAGACCCAGTACTTC. The rearrangement joins TRBV10-3 to TRBJ2-5, with a tentative D call TRBD2 (7 bases). The V and J ends lost 6 bases and 4 bases respectively, with 18 bases between them. The germline V gene has CDR1 ENHRY and CDR2 SYGVKD. The length of the CDR3 is 15 residues.

V usage is TRBV4-1 and J usage is TRBJ1-2; no firm D call. V was clipped by 2 bases and J by 0 bases, with 10 bases between them. In germline, CDR1 is MGHRA, CDR2 YSYEKL. This CDR3 has 15 residues. CDR3 protein: CASSQPLATNYGYTF. CDR3 in DNA: TGCGCCAGCAGCCAACCCCTAGCCACTAACTATGGCTACACCTTC.

The chain is built from TRBV12-3 or TRBV12-4 and TRBJ1-5, with 8 bases identical to TRBD1. The J segment lost 1 base and the V segment lost 6 bases, leaving 5 bases of the junction unmatched. The CDR3 runs 15 residues. The CDR3 bases are TGTGCCAGCAGGCCGGGGACAGGAAGCAATCAGCCCCAGCATTTT. Translated, it gives CASRPGTGSNQPQHF.

In its sample, this clonotype was seen once. The rearrangement links TRBV2 to TRBJ2-7; 8 bases match TRBD1. This CDR3 is 14 amino acids long. V lost 6 bases to trimming and J lost 6 bases; unmatched junction nucleotides: 10. The germline V gene has CDR1 SNHLY and CDR2 FYNNEI. CDR3 sequence: CASSPGTGKTEQYF. The CDR3 DNA reads TGTGCCAGCAGCCCCGGGACAGGTAAAACCGAGCAGTACTTC.

The rearrangement joins TRBV19 to TRBJ2-7; either TRBD1 or TRBD2 may supply D (6 bases each). Germline CDR1 is LNHDA and CDR2 is SQIVND (reference sequence). V lost 5 bases and J 3 bases, leaving 14 bases between the germline ends. The CDR3 runs to 14 residues. The CDR3 DNA is TGTGCCAGTAGTCCGAGGGGGGTCTACTACGAGCAGTACTTC. Protein sequence: CASSPRGVYYEQYF.

CDR3 sequence reads: CAGRRLRDEQFF. The CDR3 DNA follows: TGTGCCGGGCGAAGACTTAGGGATGAGCAGTTCTTC. The rearrangement uses TRBV2 and TRBJ2-1; no clear D. CDR1 and CDR2 from the germline V gene are SNHLY and FYNNEI. V was cut by 11 bases and J by 8 bases, with 16 bases left in between. CDR3 length: 12 amino acids.

CDR3 sequence reads: CASGPGSFAFF. The CDR3 DNA is TGTGCCAGCGGCCCCGGGAGTTTTGCTTTCTTT. The chain uses TRBV27 and TRBJ1-1; D is uncertain. V dropped 8 bases and J dropped 11 bases, with 15 bases sitting between them. CDR1 MNHEY and CDR2 SMNVEV come from the germline V gene (reference sequence). The CDR3 is 11 residues long.

The chain has TRBV12-5 and TRBJ2-1; a weak D match, TRBD1 (6 bases). The CDR3 runs to 12 residues. Germline values: CDR1 LGHNT, CDR2 FRNRAP. Deletions cut 5 bases from V and 8 bases from J, with 10 bases between. DNA of the CDR3: TGTGCTAGTGGTACTGGGACACATGAGCAGTTCTTC. It codes for CASGTGTHEQFF. Filled out from reference TRBV12-5 and TRBJ2-1, the complete variable domain reads DARVTQTPRHKVTEMGQEVTMRCQPILGHNTVFWYRQTMMQGLELLAYFRNRAPLDDSGMPKDRFSAEMPDATLATLKIQPSEPRDSAVYFCASGTGTHEQFFGPGTRLTVL.

CDR3 nucleotides: TGCGCCAGCAGCCAAGTGAGCACGACCGACATTCAGCCCCAGCATTTT. Translating it yields CASSQVSTTDIQPQHF. The chain uses TRBV4-1 and TRBJ1-5; no clear D gene. Germline-derived CDR1 and CDR2 are MGHRA and YSYEKL. CDR3 size: 16 residues. V was clipped by 1 base and J by 6 bases, with 16 bases between them.

The chain couples TRBV7-3 to TRBJ2-1; D unclear. V was pared by 5 bases and J by 5 bases, with 16 bases between. Germline V CDR1 and CDR2: SGHTA, FQGTGA. The CDR3 length is 15 residues. The CDR3 nucleotides read TGTGCCAGCAGCCCCAACGGTGGCGCTGACAATGAGCAGTTCTTC. As protein: CASSPNGGADNEQFF.

The chain has TRBV20-1 and TRBJ2-1, with D perhaps matching TRBD1 (5 bases). Germline V lookup: CDR1 DFQATT, CDR2 SNEGSKA (reference sequence). The CDR3 sequence is 14 residues long. The V end lost 7 bases, the J end lost 0 bases, and 13 bases lay between the germline ends. The CDR3 reads CSGRDRFSYNEQFF. Written as DNA, the CDR3 is TGCAGTGGACGCGACAGATTCTCCTACAATGAGCAGTTCTTC.

The chain combines TRBV13 with TRBJ2-7, with TRBD1 as a possible D gene (5 bases). Germline values: CDR1 PRHDT, CDR2 FYEKMQ (reference sequence). The CDR3 runs 14 residues. V shed 4 bases and J shed 7 bases, with 17 bases lying between them. CDR3 coding DNA: TGTGCCAGCAGCTCCGCCGGGCAGGGTACGGAGCAGTACTTC. It is translated as CASSSAGQGTEQYF. The entire variable domain, with the rest obtained from reference TRBV13 and TRBJ2-7, is as follows: AAGVIQSPRHLIKEKRETATLKCYPIPRHDTVYWYQQGPGQDPQFLISFYEKMQSDKGSIPDRFSAQQFSDYHSELNMSSLELGDSALYFCASSSAGQGTEQYFGPGTRLTVT.

V and J are TRBV6-5 and TRBJ2-5, with D possibly TRBD2 on 6 matching bases. Trimming pared 2 bases from V and 3 bases from J, leaving 10 bases between. Germline V gives CDR1 MNHEY, CDR2 SVGAGI. This CDR3 has 14 residues. The CDR3 sequence is CASSYAGSEETQYF. As DNA, the CDR3 is TGTGCCAGCAGTTACGCCGGGAGTGAAGAGACCCAGTACTTC.

The sample holds one count of this clonotype. This chain uses TRBV5-6 with TRBJ2-7, with 8 bases aligning to TRBD1. The CDR3 runs 14 residues. Germline CDR1 SGHDT, CDR2 YYEEEE. Unmatched junction bases numbered 1, after V lost 0 bases and J lost 2 bases. The CDR3 sequence is CASSLGGQAYEQYF. For the CDR3, the DNA is TGTGCCAGCAGCTTGGGGGGACAGGCCTACGAGCAGTACTTC.